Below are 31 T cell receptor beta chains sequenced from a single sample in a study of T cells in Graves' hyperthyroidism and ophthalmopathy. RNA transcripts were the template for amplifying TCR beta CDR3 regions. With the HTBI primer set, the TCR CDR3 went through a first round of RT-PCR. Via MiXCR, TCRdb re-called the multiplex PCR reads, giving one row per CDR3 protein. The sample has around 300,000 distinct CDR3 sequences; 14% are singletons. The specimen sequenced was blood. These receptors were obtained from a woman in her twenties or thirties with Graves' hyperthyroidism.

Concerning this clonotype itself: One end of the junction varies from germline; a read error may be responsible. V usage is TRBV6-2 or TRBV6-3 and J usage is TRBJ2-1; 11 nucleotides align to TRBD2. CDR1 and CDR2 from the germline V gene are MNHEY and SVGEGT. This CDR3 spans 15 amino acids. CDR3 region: CTSSGRSGRVHEQFF. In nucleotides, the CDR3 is TGTACCAGCAGTGGTCGTAGCGGGAGGGTCCATGAGCAGTTCTTC.

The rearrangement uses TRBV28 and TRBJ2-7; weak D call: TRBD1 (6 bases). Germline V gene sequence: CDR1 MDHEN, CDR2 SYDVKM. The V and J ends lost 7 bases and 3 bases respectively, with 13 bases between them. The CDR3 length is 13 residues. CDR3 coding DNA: TGTGCCAGCAATCCGGACAGCAGCTACGAGCAGTACTTC. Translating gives CASNPDSSYEQYF.

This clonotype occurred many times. CDR3 in DNA: TGTGCCACCAACTTAGAGGGGGCCTATAATTCACCCCTCCACTTT. Translating gives CATNLEGAYNSPLHF. This chain joins TRBV28 and TRBJ1-6, with D possibly being TRBD1 (6 bases). V lost 10 bases and J 2 bases, leaving 15 bases between the germline ends. The CDR3 has 15 residues. Germline CDR1 and CDR2: MDHEN and SYDVKM.

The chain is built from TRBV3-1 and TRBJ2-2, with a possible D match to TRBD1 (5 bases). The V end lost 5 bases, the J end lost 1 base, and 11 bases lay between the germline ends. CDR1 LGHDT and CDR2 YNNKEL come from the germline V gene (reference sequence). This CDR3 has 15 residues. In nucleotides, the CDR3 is TGTGCCAGCAGCTTAAGAGGACAGAACACCGGGGAGCTGTTTTTT. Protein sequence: CASSLRGQNTGELFF.

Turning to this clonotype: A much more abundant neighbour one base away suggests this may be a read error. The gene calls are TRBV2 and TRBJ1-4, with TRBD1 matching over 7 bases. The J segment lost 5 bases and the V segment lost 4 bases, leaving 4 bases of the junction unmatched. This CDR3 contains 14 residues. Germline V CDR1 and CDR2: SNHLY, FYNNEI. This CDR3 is CASSVTQGNEKLFF. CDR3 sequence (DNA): TGTGCCAGCAGTGTAACACAGGGGAATGAAAAACTGTTTTTT.

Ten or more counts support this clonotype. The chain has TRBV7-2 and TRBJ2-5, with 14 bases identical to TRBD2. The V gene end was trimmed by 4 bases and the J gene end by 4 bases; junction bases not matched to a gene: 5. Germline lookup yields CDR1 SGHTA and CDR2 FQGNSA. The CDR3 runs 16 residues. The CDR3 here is CASSSRLAGGVETQYF. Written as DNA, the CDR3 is TGTGCCAGCAGCTCAAGACTAGCGGGAGGGGTAGAGACCCAGTACTTC.

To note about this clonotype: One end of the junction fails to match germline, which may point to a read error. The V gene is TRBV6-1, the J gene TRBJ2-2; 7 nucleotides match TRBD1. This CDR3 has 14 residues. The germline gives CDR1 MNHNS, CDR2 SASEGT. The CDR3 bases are TGTGCCAGCAGGGAAGACAGGGCCACCGGGGAGCTGTTTTTT. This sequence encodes CASREDRATGELFF.

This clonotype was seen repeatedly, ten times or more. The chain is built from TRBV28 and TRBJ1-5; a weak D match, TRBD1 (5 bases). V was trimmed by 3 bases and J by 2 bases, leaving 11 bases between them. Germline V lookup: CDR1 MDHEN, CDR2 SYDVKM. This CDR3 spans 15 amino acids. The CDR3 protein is CASSFGGEGNQPQHF. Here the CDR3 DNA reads TGTGCCAGCAGTTTCGGAGGGGAGGGCAATCAGCCCCAGCATTTT. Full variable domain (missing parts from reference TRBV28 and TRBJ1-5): DVKVTQSSRYLVKRTGEKVFLECVQDMDHENMFWYRQDPGLGLRLIYFSYDVKMKEKGDIPEGYSVSREKKERFSLILESASTNQTSMYLCASSFGGEGNQPQHFGDGTRLSIL.

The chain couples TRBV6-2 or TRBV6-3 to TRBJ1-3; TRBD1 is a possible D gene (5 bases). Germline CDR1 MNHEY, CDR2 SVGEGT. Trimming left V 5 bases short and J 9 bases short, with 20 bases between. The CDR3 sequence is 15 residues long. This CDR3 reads CASSPAEAGSGTIYF. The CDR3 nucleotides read TGTGCCAGCAGTCCCGCGGAGGCAGGGTCGGGCACCATATATTTT.

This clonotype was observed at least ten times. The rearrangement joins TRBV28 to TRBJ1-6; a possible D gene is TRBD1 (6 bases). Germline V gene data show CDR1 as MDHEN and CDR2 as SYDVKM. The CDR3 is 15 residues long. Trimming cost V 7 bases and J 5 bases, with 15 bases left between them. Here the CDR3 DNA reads TGTGCCAGCACCGAGACAGGCGCTAATAATTCACCCCTCCACTTT. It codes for CASTETGANNSPLHF.

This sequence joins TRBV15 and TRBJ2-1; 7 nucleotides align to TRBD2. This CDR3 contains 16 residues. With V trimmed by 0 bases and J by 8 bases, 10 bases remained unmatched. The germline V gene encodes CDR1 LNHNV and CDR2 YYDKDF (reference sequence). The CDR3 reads CATSRDRPSGHDEQFF. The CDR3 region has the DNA TGTGCCACCAGCAGAGATAGGCCTAGCGGCCACGATGAGCAGTTCTTC. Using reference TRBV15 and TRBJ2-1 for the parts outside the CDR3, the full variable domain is DAMVIQNPRYQVTQFGKPVTLSCSQTLNHNVMYWYQQKSSQAPKLLFHYYDKDFNNEADTPDNFQSRRPNTSFCFLDIRSPGLGDTAMYLCATSRDRPSGHDEQFFGPGTRLTVL.

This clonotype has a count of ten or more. The CDR3 is CASSFRTSNTDTQYF. CDR3 sequence (DNA): TGTGCCAGCAGCTTCCGAACTAGCAACACAGATACGCAGTATTTT. The V gene is TRBV13, the J gene TRBJ2-3; a weak D match, TRBD2 (6 bases). The ends were cut back, 3 bases at V and 2 bases at J, with 12 bases in the middle. CDR1 is PRHDT and CDR2 is FYEKMQ in the germline V gene (reference sequence). The CDR3 sequence is 15 residues long.

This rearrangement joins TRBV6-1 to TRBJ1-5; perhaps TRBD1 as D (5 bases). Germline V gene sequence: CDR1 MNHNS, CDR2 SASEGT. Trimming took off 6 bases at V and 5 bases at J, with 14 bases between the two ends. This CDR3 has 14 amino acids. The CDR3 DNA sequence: TGTGCCAGCAGCCTTAGACAGAACCATCAGCCCCAGCATTTT. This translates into CASSLRQNHQPQHF.

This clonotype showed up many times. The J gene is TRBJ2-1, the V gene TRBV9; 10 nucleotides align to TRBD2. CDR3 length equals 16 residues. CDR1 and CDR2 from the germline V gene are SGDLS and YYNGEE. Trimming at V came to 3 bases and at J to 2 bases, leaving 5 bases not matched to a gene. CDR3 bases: TGTGCCAGCAGCGCGCTACTAGCGGGAACCTACAATGAGCAGTTCTTC. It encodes CASSALLAGTYNEQFF. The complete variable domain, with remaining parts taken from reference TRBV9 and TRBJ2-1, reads DSGVTQTPKHLITATGQRVTLRCSPRSGDLSVYWYQQSLDQGLQFLIQYYNGEERAKGNILERFSAQQFPDLHSELNLSSLELGDSALYFCASSALLAGTYNEQFFGPGTRLTVL.

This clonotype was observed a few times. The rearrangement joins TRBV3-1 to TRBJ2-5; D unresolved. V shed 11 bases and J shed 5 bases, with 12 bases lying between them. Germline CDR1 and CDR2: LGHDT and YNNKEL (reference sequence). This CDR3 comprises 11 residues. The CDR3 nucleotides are TGTGCCTCAACGAAGAAGGAGACCCAGTACTTC. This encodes CASTKKETQYF.

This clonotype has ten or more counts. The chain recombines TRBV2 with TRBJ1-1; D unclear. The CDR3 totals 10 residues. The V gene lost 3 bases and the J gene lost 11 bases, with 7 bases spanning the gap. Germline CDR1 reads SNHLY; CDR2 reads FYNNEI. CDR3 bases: TGTGCCAGCAGTGATTCGGCGGCTTTCTTT. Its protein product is CASSDSAAFF.

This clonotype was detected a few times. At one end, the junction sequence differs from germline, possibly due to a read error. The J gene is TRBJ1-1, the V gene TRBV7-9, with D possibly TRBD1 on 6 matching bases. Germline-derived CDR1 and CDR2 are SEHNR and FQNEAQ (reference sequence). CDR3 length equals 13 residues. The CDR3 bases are TGTGCCAGCAGCCAGGACAGCAACACTGAAGCTATCTTT. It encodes CASSQDSNTEAIF.

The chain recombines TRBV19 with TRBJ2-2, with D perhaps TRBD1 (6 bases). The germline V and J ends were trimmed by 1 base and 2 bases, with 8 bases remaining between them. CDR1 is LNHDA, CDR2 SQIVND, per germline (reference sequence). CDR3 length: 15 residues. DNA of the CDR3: TGTGCCAGTAGTATAGCGACAGGAAACACCGGGGAGCTGTTTTTT. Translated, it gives CASSIATGNTGELFF.

CDR3 DNA sequence: TGTGCCTGGAGTGTACTGGGGCGAGGGATTCATTCACCCCTCCACTTT. This encodes CAWSVLGRGIHSPLHF. This chain joins TRBV30 and TRBJ1-6; D is possibly TRBD1 (5 bases). The CDR3 is 16 amino acids. Germline lookup yields CDR1 GTSNPN and CDR2 SVGIG (reference sequence). V lost 0 bases, J lost 8 bases, and 17 bases lay in between. The full variable domain, completed using reference TRBV30 and TRBJ1-6, is SQTIHQWPATLVQPVGSPLSLECTVEGTSNPNLYWYRQAAGRGLQLLFYSVGIGQISSEVPQNLSASRPQDRQFILSSKKLLLSDSGFYLCAWSVLGRGIHSPLHFGNGTRLTVT.

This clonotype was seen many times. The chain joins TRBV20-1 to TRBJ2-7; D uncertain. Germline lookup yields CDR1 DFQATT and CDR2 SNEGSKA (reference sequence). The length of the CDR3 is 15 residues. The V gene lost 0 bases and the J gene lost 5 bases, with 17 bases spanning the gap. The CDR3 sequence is CSARDLDLTAHEQYF. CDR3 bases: TGCAGTGCTAGAGATCTGGACCTGACGGCTCACGAGCAGTACTTC.

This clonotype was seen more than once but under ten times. CDR3 sequence: CASSVSGEYSYEQYF. CDR3 coding DNA: TGTGCCAGCAGCGTATCAGGTGAATACTCCTACGAGCAGTACTTC. V usage is TRBV9 and J usage is TRBJ2-7; D unresolved. The length of the CDR3 is 15 residues. Germline CDR1 reads SGDLS; CDR2 reads YYNGEE. Trimming left V 1 base short and J 0 bases short, with 11 bases between.

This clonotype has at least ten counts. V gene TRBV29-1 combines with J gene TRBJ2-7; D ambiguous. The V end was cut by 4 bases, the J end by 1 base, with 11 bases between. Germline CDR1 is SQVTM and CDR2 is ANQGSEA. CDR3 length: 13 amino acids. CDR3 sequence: CSVGSRPSYEQYF. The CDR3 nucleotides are TGCAGCGTTGGGTCTCGGCCGTCCTACGAGCAGTACTTC.

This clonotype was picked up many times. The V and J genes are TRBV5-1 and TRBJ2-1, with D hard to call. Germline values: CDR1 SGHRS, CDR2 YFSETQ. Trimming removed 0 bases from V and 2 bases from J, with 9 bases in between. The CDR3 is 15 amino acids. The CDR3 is CASSLAFSPYNEQFF. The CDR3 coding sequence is TGCGCCAGCAGCTTGGCCTTCTCACCCTACAATGAGCAGTTCTTC.

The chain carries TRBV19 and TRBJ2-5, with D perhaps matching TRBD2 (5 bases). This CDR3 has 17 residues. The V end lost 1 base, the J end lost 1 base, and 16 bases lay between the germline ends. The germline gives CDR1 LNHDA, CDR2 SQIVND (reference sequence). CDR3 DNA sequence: TGTGCCAGTAGTATAGGCAGCGGAGCCGCAGTCCAAGAGACCCAGTACTTC. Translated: CASSIGSGAAVQETQYF.

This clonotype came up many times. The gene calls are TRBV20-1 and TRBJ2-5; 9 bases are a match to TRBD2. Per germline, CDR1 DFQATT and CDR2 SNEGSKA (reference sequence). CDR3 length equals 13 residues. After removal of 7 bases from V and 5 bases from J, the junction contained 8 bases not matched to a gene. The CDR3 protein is CSVEREVGETQYF. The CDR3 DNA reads TGCAGTGTTGAGCGGGAGGTCGGTGAGACCCAGTACTTC.

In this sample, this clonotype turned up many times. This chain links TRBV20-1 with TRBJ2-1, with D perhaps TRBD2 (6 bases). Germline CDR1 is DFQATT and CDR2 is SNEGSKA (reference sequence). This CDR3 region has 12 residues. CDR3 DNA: TGCAGCGCTTCCAAACGGAGGGATGAGCAGTTCTTC. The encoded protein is CSASKRRDEQFF.

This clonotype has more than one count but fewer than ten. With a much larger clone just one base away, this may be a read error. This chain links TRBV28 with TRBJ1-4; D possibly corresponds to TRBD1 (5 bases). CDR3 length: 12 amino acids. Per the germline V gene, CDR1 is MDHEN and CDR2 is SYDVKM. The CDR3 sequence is CASKETGEKLSF. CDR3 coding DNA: TGTGCCAGCAAGGAGACGGGGGAAAAACTGTCTTTT.

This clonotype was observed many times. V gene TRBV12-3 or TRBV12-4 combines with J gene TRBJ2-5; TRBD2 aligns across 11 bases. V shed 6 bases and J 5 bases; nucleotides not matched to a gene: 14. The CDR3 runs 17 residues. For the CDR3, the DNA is TGTGCCAGCAGCTCCGGGACTAGCGGCTCCCGGGGGGAGACCCAGTACTTC. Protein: CASSSGTSGSRGETQYF.

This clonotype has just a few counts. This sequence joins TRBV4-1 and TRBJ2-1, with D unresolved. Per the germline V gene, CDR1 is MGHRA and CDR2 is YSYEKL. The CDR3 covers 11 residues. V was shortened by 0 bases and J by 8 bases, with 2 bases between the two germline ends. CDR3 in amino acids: CASSQEDEQFF. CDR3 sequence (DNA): TGCGCCAGCAGCCAAGAGGATGAGCAGTTCTTC.

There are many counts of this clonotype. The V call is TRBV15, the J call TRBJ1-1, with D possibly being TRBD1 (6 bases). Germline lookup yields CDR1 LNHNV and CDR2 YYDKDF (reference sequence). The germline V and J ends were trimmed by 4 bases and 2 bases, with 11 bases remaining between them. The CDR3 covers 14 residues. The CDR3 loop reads CATSKGQFNTEAFF. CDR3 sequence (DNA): TGTGCCACCAGCAAAGGACAGTTTAACACTGAAGCTTTCTTT.

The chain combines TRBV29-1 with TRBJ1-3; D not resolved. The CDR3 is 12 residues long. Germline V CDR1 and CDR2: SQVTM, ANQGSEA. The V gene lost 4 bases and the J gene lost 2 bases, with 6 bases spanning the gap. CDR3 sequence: CSVGTTGNTIYF. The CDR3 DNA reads TGCAGCGTTGGAACCACTGGAAACACCATATATTTT. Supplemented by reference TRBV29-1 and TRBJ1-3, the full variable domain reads SAVISQKPSRDICQRGTSLTIQCQVDSQVTMMFWYRQQPGQSLTLIATANQGSEATYESGFVIDKFPISRPNLTFSTLTVSNMSPEDSSIYLCSVGTTGNTIYFGEGSWLTVV.